This T cell receptor beta chain was recovered during a study of shared clonotypes between healthy human individuals. Study context: The cohort had two women and a few men, ages 18 to 49.

This CDR3 is 14 amino acids long. The junction had 6 bases not matched to a gene; V was cut back by 3 bases and J by 7 bases. Germline V gene data show CDR1 as SGDLS and CDR2 as YYNGEE. Once extracted for a subset, genomic DNA was divided evenly among several immunoSEQ plates. In the sorted-subset replicate PCRs, 150 to 200 ng DNA, 25,000 to 30,000 T cell genomes, was used. Original analysis: ImmunoSEQ junction-only sequences lacked quality scores, so their filtering differed. Clones were read by immunoSEQ multiplex PCR, and TCRdb kept only the in-frame ones, dropping some. The DNA was the basis for D and trimming; V, J and clone size are from that table. This table holds some 900,000 clones, around three quarters found once.

Sequencing was performed on memory CD4+ T cells sorted from blood. Subset: CD45RA-negative fraction. The TCR sequence derives from a man in his late teens or twenties in good health. The rearrangement links TRBV9 to TRBJ1-1, with 10 bases matching TRBD1. DNA of the CDR3: TGTGCCAGCAGCGGACAGGGGGCGCGGGGTGAAGCTTTCTTT. Encoded protein: CASSGQGARGEAFF.